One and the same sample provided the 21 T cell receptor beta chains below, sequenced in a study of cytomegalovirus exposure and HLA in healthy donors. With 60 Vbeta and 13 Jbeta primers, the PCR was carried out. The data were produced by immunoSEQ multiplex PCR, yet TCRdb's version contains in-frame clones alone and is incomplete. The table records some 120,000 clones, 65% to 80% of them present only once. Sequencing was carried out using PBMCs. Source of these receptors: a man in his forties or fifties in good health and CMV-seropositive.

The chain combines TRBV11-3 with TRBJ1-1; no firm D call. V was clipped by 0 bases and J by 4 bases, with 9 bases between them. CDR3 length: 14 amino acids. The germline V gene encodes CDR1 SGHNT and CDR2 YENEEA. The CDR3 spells CASSLEPAGTEAFF. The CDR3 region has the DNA TGTGCCAGCAGCTTAGAGCCGGCGGGCACTGAAGCTTTCTTT.

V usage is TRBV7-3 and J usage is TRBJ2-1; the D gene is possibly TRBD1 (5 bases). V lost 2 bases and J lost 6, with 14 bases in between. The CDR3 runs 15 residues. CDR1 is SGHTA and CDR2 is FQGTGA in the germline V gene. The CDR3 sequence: CASSLGHGFVNEQFF. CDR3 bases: TGTGCCAGCAGCTTAGGACACGGATTCGTCAATGAGCAGTTCTTC.

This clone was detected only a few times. The CDR3 DNA reads TGTGCCAGCAGTGAACTAGCGGGGGGTTACAATGAGCAGTTCTTC. Its protein is CASSELAGGYNEQFF. The chain uses TRBV6-4 and TRBJ2-1, with 12 bases aligning to TRBD2. V shed 3 bases, J shed 4 bases, and the junction held 1 base outside the gene matches. The germline V gene encodes CDR1 MRHNA and CDR2 SNTAGT. This CDR3 has 15 amino acids.

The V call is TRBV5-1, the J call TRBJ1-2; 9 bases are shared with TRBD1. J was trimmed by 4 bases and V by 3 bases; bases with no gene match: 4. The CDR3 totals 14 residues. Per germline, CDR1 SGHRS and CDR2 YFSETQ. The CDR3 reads CASSSGTGSYGYTF. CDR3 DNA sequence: TGCGCCAGCAGCTCCGGGACAGGGAGCTATGGCTACACCTTC.

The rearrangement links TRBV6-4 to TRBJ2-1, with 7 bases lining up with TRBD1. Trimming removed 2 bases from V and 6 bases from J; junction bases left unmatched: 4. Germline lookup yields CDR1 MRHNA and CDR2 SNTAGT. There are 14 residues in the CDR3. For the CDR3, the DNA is TGTGCCAGCAGTGACACAGGGGCTCTCAATGAGCAGTTCTTC. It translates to CASSDTGALNEQFF.

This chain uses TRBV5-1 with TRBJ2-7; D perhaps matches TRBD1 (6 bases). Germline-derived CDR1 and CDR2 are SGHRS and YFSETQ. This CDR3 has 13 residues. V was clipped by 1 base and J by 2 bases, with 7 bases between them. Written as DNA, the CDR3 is TGCGCCAGCAGCTTGCGGACAGCCTACGAGCAGTACTTC. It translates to CASSLRTAYEQYF.

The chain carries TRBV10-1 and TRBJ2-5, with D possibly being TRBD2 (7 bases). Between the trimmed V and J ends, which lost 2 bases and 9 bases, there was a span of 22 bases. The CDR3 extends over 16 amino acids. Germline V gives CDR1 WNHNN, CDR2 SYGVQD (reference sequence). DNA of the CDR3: TGCGCCAGCAGTGAGAGGGAGGGGGGCCCAGCGTGGTCCCAGTACTTC. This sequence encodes CASSEREGGPAWSQYF.

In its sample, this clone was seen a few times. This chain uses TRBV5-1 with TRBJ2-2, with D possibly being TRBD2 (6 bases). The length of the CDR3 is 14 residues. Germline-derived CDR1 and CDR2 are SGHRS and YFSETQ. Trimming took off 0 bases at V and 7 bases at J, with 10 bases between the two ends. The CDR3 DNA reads TGCGCCAGCAGCTTGGCCCTGGGGGGCGGGGAGCTGTTTTTT. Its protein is CASSLALGGGELFF.

Here the CDR3 DNA reads TGTGCCAGCAGGGCTGGGACAGGCGTTTTGGCTTTCTTT. It is translated as CASRAGTGVLAFF. The V and J genes are TRBV2 and TRBJ1-1, with 8 bases identical to TRBD1. The CDR3 is 13 amino acids. CDR1 and CDR2 (germline): SNHLY, FYNNEI. Losses at the gene ends were 6 bases for V and 11 bases for J; bases not matched to a gene: 11.

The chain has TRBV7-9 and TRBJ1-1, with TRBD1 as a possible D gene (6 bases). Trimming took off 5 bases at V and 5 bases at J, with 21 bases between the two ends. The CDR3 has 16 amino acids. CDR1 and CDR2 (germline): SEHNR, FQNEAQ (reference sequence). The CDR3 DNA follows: TGTGCCAGCAGCCCTTGGGGGGGGCGCGAATTAACTGAAGCTTTCTTT. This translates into CASSPWGGRELTEAFF.

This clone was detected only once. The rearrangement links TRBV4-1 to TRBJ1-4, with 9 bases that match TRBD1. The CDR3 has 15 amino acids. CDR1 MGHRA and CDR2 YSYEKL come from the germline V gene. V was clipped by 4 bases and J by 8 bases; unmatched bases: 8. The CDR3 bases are TGCGCCAGCAGCCCTACAGGGGGCCTCGCGGAAAAACTGTTTTTT. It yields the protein CASSPTGGLAEKLFF.

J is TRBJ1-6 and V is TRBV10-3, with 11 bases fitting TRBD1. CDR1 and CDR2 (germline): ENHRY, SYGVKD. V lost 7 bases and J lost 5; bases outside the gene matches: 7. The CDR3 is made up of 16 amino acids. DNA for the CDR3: TGTGCCATCAAACCGGGACAGGGGGTGAATAATTCACCCCTCCACTTT. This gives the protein CAIKPGQGVNNSPLHF.

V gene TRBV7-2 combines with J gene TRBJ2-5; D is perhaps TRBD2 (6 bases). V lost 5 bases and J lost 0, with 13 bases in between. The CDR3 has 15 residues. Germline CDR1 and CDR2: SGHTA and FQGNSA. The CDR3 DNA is TGTGCCAGCAGCCCACTAGGGACTCACCAAGAGACCCAGTACTTC. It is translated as CASSPLGTHQETQYF.

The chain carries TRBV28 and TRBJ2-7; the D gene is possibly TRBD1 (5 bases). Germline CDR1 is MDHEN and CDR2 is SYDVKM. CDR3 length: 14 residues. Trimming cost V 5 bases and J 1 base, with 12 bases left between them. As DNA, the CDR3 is TGTGCCAGCAGTGTGGCAGGGTCTTCCTACGAGCAGTACTTC. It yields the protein CASSVAGSSYEQYF.

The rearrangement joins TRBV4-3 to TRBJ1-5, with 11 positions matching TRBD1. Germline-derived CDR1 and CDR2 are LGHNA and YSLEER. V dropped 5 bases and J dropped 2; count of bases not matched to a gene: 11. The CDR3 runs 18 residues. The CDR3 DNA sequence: TGCGCCAGCAGCTGGACAGGGGGCCGCCTATGGTGCAATCAGCCCCAGCATTTT. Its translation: CASSWTGGRLWCNQPQHF.

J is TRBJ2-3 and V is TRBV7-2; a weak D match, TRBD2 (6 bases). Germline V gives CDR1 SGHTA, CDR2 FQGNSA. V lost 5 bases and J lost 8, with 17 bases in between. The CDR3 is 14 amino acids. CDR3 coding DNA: TGTGCCAGCAGCCCCGGGACTCCCTGGAGTACGCAGTATTTT. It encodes CASSPGTPWSTQYF.

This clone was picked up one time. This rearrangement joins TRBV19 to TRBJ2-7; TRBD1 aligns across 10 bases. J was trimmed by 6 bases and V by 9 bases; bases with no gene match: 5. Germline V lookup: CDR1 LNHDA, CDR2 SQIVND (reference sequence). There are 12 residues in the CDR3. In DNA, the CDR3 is TGTGCCAGCCGGGACAGGGGCCTCGAGCAGTACTTC. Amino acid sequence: CASRDRGLEQYF.

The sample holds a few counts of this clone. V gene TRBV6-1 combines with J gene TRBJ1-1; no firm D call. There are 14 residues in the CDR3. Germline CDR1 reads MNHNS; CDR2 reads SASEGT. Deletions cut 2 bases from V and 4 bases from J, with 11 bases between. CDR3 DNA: TGTGCCAGCAGTGAACAAAGTGAAGCCACTGAAGCTTTCTTT. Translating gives CASSEQSEATEAFF.

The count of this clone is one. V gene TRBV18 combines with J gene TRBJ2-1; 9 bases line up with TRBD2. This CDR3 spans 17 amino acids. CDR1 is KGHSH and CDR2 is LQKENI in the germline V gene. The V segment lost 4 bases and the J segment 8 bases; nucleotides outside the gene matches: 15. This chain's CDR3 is CASSREPIAGVGDEQFF. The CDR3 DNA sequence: TGTGCCAGCTCACGGGAACCTATAGCGGGGGTGGGGGATGAGCAGTTCTTC.

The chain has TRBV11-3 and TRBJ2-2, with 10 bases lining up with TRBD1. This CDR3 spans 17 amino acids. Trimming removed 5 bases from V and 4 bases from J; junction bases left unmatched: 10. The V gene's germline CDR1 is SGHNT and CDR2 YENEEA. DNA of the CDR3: TGTGCCAGCAGCAGCCAATCTGGGACAGGGGTCACCGGGGAGCTGTTTTTT. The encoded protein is CASSSQSGTGVTGELFF.

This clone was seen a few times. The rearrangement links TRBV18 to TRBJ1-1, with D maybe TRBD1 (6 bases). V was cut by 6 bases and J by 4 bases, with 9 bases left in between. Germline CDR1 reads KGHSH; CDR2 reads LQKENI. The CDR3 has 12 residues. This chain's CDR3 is CASSQGRTEAFF. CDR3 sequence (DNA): TGTGCCAGCTCCCAGGGGCGCACTGAAGCTTTCTTT.